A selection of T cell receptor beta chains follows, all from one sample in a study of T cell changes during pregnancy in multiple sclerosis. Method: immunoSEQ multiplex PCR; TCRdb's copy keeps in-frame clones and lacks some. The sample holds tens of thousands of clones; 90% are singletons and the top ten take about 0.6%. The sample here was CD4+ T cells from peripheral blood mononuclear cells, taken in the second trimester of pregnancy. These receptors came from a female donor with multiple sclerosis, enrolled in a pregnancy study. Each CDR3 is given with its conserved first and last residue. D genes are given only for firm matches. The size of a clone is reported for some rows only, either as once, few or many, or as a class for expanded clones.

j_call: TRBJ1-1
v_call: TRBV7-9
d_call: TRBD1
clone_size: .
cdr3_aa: CASSAGQGGTEAFF
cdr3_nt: TGTGCCAGCAGCGCGGGACAGGGGGGCACTGAAGCTTTCTTT

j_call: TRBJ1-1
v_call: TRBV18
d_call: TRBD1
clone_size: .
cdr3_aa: CASSPQAGGGKMNTEAFF
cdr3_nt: TGTGCCAGCTCACCACAAGCAGGGGGCGGCAAGATGAACACTGAAGCTTTCTTT

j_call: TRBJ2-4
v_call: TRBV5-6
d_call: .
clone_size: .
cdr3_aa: CASSLDPGIAKNIQYF
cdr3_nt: TGTGCCAGCAGCTTGGACCCGGGAATAGCCAAAAACATTCAGTACTTC

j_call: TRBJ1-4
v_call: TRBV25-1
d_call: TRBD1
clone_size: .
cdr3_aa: CASSITGVLEKLFF
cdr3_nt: TGTGCCAGCAGTATCACAGGGGTTCTCGAAAAACTGTTTTTT

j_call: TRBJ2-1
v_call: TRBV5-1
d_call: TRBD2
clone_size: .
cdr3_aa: CASSPRLAGVNEQFF
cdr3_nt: TGCGCCAGCAGCCCCCGACTAGCGGGAGTGAATGAGCAGTTCTTC

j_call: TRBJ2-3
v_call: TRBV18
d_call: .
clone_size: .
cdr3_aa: CASSSNAGADTQYF
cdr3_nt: TGTGCCAGCTCATCCAATGCGGGTGCAGATACGCAGTATTTT

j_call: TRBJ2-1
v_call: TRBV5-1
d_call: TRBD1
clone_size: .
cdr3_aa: CASSSGQGQFF
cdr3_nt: TGCGCCAGCAGCTCGGGACAGGGACAGTTCTTC

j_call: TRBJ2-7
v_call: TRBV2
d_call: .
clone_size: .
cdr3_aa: CASSSGTTYEQYF
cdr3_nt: TGTGCCAGCAGTAGCGGTACTACCTACGAGCAGTACTTC

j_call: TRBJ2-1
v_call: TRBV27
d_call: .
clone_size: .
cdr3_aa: CASKRGGGLIYNEQFF
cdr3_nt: TGTGCCAGCAAGCGGGGCGGGGGCCTTATCTACAATGAGCAGTTCTTC

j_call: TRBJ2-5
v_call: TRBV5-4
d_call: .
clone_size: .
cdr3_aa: CASSGGETQYF
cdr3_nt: TGTGCCAGCAGCGGGGGGGAGACCCAGTACTTC

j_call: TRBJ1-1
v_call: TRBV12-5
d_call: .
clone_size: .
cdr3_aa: CASGLETGNTEAFF
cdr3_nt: TGTGCTAGTGGTTTGGAAACAGGGAACACTGAAGCTTTCTTT

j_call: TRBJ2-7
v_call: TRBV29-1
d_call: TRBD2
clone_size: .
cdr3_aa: CSVALTSASYEQYF
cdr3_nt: TGCAGCGTGGCCCTTACTAGCGCGTCCTACGAGCAGTACTTC

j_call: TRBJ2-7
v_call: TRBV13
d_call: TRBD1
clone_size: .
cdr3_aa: CASSLESRGRYSYEQYF
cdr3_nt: TGTGCCAGCAGCTTAGAGTCCAGGGGGCGATACTCCTACGAGCAGTACTTC

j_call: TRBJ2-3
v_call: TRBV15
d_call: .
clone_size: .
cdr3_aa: CATSGGISSTDTQYF
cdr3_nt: TGTGCCACCAGCGGGGGGATTTCTAGCACAGATACGCAGTATTTT

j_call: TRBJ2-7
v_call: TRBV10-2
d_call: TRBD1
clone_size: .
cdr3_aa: CASSVPTGSSYEQYF
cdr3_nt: TGCGCCAGCAGTGTCCCGACAGGGAGCTCCTACGAGCAGTACTTC

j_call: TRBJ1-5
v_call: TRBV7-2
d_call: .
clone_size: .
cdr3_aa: CASSLEGMFAQPQHF
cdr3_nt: TGTGCCAGCAGCTTGGAGGGTATGTTTGCTCAGCCCCAGCATTTT

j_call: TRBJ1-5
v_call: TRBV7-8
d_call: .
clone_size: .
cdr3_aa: CASRSAEPAATQHF
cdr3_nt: TGTGCCAGCAGATCAGCGGAGCCAGCCGCCACCCAGCATTTT

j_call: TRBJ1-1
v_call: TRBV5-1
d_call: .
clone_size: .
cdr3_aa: CASSLDQGRRSFF
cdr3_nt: TGCGCCAGCAGCTTGGATCAGGGGCGCAGGTCTTTCTTT

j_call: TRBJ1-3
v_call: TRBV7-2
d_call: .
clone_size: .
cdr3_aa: CASSFVGGSDHGNTIYF
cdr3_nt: TGTGCCAGCAGCTTCGTCGGAGGGTCAGATCATGGAAACACCATATATTTT

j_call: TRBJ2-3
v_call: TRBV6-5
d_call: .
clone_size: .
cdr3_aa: CASSYTDTDTQYF
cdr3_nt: TGTGCCAGCAGTTACACAGACACAGATACGCAGTATTTT

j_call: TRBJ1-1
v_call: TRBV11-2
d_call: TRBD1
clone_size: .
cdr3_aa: CASTATGALNTEAFF
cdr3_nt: TGTGCCAGCACCGCGACAGGGGCCTTGAACACTGAAGCTTTCTTT

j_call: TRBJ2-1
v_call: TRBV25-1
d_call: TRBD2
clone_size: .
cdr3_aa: CASRTSGSQYEQFF
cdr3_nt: TGTGCCAGTAGGACTAGCGGGAGTCAATATGAGCAGTTCTTC

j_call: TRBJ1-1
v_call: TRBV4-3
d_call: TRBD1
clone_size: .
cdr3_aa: CASSYRDRDTEAFF
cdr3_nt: TGCGCCAGCAGCTACCGGGACAGGGACACTGAAGCTTTCTTT

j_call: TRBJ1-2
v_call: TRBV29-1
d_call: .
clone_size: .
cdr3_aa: CSGGGKGDGYTF
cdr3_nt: TGCAGCGGGGGGGGAAAGGGGGATGGCTACACCTTC

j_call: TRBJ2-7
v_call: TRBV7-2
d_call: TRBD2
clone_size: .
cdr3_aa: CASSLGTSGSYEQYF
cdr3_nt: TGTGCCAGCAGCTTAGGGACTAGCGGGAGTTACGAGCAGTACTTC

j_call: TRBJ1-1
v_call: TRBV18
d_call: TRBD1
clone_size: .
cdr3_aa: CASSLRTGGERNTEAFF
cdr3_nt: TGTGCCAGCTCACTTCGGACAGGGGGCGAACGGAACACTGAAGCTTTCTTT

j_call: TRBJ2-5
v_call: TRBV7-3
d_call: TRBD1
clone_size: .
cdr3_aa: CASSLTGTGQETQYF
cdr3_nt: TGTGCCAGCAGCTTAACCGGGACAGGTCAAGAGACCCAGTACTTC

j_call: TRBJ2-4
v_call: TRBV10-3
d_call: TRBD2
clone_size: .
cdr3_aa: CAISGRGNIQYF
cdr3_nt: TGTGCCATCAGTGGGCGGGGGAACATTCAGTACTTC

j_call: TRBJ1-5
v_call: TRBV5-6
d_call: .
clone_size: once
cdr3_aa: CASRRRGSNQPQHF
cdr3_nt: TGTGCCAGCCGACGGAGAGGGAGCAATCAGCCCCAGCATTTT

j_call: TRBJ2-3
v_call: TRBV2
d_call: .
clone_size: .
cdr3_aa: CASSGSPLGGGPPDTQYF
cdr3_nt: TGTGCCAGCAGTGGTTCTCCTCTAGGGGGAGGGCCCCCAGATACGCAGTATTTT

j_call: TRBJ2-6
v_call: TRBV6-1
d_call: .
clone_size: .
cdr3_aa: CASFAGAGANVLTF
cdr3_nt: TGTGCCAGCTTCGCGGGGGCCGGGGCCAACGTCCTGACTTTC

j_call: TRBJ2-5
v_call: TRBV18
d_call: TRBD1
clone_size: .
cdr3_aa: CASSASRQGRETQYF
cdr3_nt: TGTGCCAGCTCAGCTTCAAGACAGGGCAGGGAGACCCAGTACTTC

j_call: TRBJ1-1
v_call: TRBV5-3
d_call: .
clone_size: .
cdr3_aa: CARSSILGGECYNTEAFF
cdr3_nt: TGTGCCAGAAGCTCTATCCTCGGTGGTGAGTGTTACAACACTGAAGCTTTCTTT

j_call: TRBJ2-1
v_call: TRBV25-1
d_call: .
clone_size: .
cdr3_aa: CASSPLNEQFF
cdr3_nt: TGTGCCAGCAGTCCTCTTAATGAGCAGTTCTTC